This passage covers 3 T cell receptor beta chains from one sample sequenced in a study of T cell changes during pregnancy in multiple sclerosis (dated by TCRdb to between 2018 and 2021). Libraries were constructed by the immunoSEQ multiplex PCR assay. TCRdb carries this immuneACCESS record with in-frame sequences only. Its versions omit some clonotypes, under half of them owing to an unresolved V gene in the studies checked, with the rest unexplained. The sample table lists 100,000 or so clones, about 94% of them with a count of one. Together, the top ten hold 0.9% of the sample. This specimen consisted of peripheral blood, obtained before pregnancy. The source is a female donor with multiple sclerosis, enrolled in a pregnancy study.

The J gene is TRBJ2-7, the V gene TRBV11-2, with 7 bases that match TRBD2. CDR3 length: 18 amino acids. The germline gives CDR1 SGHAT, CDR2 FQNNGV. The ends lost 2 bases at V and 5 bases at J; junction bases unmatched: 18. CDR3 bases: TGTGCCAGCAGCTTATCCCCCTTTAGGCGGGACTATCGCGACGAGCAGTACTTC. This encodes CASSLSPFRRDYRDEQYF.

This clone has just one count. The CDR3 loop is CSVEDLGSPGDEQFF. In DNA form, the CDR3 reads TGCAGCGTTGAAGATCTAGGCAGTCCGGGGGATGAGCAGTTCTTC. The chain joins TRBV29-1 to TRBJ2-1, with D possibly being TRBD2 (6 bases). From germline, CDR1 is SQVTM and CDR2 ANQGSEA. CDR3 size: 15 residues. The V gene lost 0 bases and the J gene lost 8 bases, with 17 bases spanning the gap.

This clone has a single count. The chain combines TRBV9 with TRBJ2-2; tentative D call: TRBD2 (5 bases). The CDR3 extends over 18 amino acids. Trimming removed 4 bases from V and 1 base from J, with 20 bases in between. The V gene's germline CDR1 is SGDLS and CDR2 YYNGEE. The CDR3 sequence is CASSSLVVAIMNTGELFF. DNA for the CDR3: TGTGCCAGCAGCAGTCTAGTAGTAGCGATAATGAACACCGGGGAGCTGTTTTTT.